This is a list of T cell receptor beta chains from one sample in a study of blood T cell repertoires in COVID-19. Here immunoSEQ multiplex PCR was the method, and the copy in TCRdb shows in-frame clones only, minus some. Of 100,000 to 140,000 clones in the sample, about three quarters were seen once. The sample comprised peripheral blood. The receptors stem from a man aged 65 to 85 with acute or convalescent COVID-19. Each CDR3 is given with its conserved first and last residue.

v_call: TRBV30; cdr3_aa: CAWSGTGNRSYNSPLHF
v_call: TRBV7-9; cdr3_aa: CASSPRNTEAFF
v_call: TRBV20-1; cdr3_aa: CSASLGGSSYGYTF
v_call: TRBV18; cdr3_aa: CASSALSAGETQYF
v_call: TRBV19; cdr3_aa: CASSIQVNTGELFF
v_call: TRBV4-3; cdr3_aa: CASSQVAKLNQPQHF
v_call: TRBV2; cdr3_aa: CASGDRGGQETQYF
v_call: TRBV5-4; cdr3_aa: CASSPDRSNEKLFF
v_call: TRBV29-1; cdr3_aa: CSVGGGDEKLFF
v_call: TRBV5-1; cdr3_aa: CASSLRGTDQPQHF
v_call: TRBV27; cdr3_aa: CASNTGGADTQYF
v_call: TRBV2; cdr3_aa: CASSAIAPSGANVLTF
v_call: TRBV5-1; cdr3_aa: CASSLKQNEKLFF
v_call: TRBV6-5; cdr3_aa: CASSYSGGSNQPQHF
v_call: TRBV2; cdr3_aa: CARQDTANEKLFF
v_call: TRBV27; cdr3_aa: CASSFSGDGYYEQYF
v_call: TRBV29-1; cdr3_aa: CSVVGRGTGTNEQYF
v_call: TRBV10-3; cdr3_aa: CATKIRDSPSDVLTF
v_call: TRBV15; cdr3_aa: CATSRDPDRSRDEQYF
v_call: TRBV7-8; cdr3_aa: CATNFGGGTDTQYF
v_call: TRBV23-1; cdr3_aa: CASSPQGRGYEQYF
v_call: TRBV27; cdr3_aa: CASSSPGTAFYGYTF
v_call: TRBV15; cdr3_aa: CATSRGQGMGYEQYF